The rows below give T cell receptor beta chains drawn from one sample of a study of OX40 agonist ivuxolimab in advanced cancers. Profiled with immunoSEQ multiplex PCR; TCRdb holds only in-frame clones, not every one. The sample contains over 50,000 clones, nearly 90% of which appear only once. Sequencing was performed on CD4+ or CD8+ T cells sorted from blood, taken in a trial of the OX40 agonist ivuxolimab. These receptor sequences come from an adult with an advanced solid tumor such as melanoma, head and neck, liver or kidney cancer. CDR3s include the opening cysteine and the closing phenylalanine or tryptophan.

v_call: TRBV6-5; j_call: TRBJ1-3; cdr3_aa: CASRIDRFSGNTIYF
v_call: TRBV27; j_call: TRBJ2-2; cdr3_aa: CASSLNWVNTGELFF
v_call: TRBV28; j_call: TRBJ2-7; cdr3_aa: CASRPAGTSGLGEQYF
v_call: TRBV6-5; j_call: TRBJ2-2; cdr3_aa: CASSYYRNTGELFF
v_call: TRBV7-2; j_call: TRBJ1-2; cdr3_aa: CASSEEAANGYTF
v_call: TRBV6-1; j_call: TRBJ2-7; cdr3_aa: CASEDRPVYEQYF
v_call: TRBV7-2; j_call: TRBJ1-2; cdr3_aa: CASTTDSYGYTF
v_call: TRBV28; j_call: TRBJ1-5; cdr3_aa: CASRPAGGYQPQHF
v_call: TRBV9; j_call: TRBJ1-2; cdr3_aa: CASSVGQGASGYTF
v_call: TRBV5-1; j_call: TRBJ1-2; cdr3_aa: CASSLGDGDYGYTF
v_call: TRBV9; j_call: TRBJ1-3; cdr3_aa: CASSTQASLQTGNTIYF
v_call: TRBV29-1; j_call: TRBJ2-7; cdr3_aa: CSVSGPYEQYF
v_call: TRBV5-1; j_call: TRBJ1-3; cdr3_aa: CASSLVGDVVSSGNTIYF
v_call: TRBV6-1; j_call: TRBJ2-5; cdr3_aa: CASTRRQGQETQYF
v_call: TRBV29-1; j_call: TRBJ2-2; cdr3_aa: CSVVILGTGELFF
v_call: TRBV7-9; j_call: TRBJ1-4; cdr3_aa: CASSLGGSNEKLFF
v_call: TRBV5-4; j_call: TRBJ2-1; cdr3_aa: CASSLGQGYNEQFF
v_call: TRBV11-2; j_call: TRBJ2-6; cdr3_aa: CASSLDPSGANVLTF
v_call: TRBV6-4; j_call: TRBJ2-3; cdr3_aa: CASSDGQGAADTQYF
v_call: TRBV7-2; j_call: TRBJ1-2; cdr3_aa: CASSLGGGGGYGYTF
v_call: TRBV11-2; j_call: TRBJ2-1; cdr3_aa: CASSRRGGSSGNNEQFF
v_call: TRBV7-9; j_call: TRBJ1-4; cdr3_aa: CASSLNQGEKLFF
v_call: TRBV30; j_call: TRBJ2-6; cdr3_aa: CAWSVTRLKVSGANVLTF
v_call: TRBV6-1; j_call: TRBJ1-4; cdr3_aa: CASRKDSSTNEKLFF
v_call: TRBV14; j_call: TRBJ1-1; cdr3_aa: CASRLSGTEAFF
v_call: TRBV6-5; j_call: TRBJ1-1; cdr3_aa: CASTSISGGYTEAFF
v_call: TRBV15; j_call: TRBJ2-5; cdr3_aa: CATRGSQETQYF
v_call: TRBV11-2; j_call: TRBJ2-3; cdr3_aa: CASSLSSGSGPVDTQYF
v_call: TRBV7-2; j_call: TRBJ2-5; cdr3_aa: CASSPPRTSAQETQYF
v_call: TRBV14; j_call: TRBJ2-2; cdr3_aa: CASSQVWGSGELFF
v_call: TRBV2; j_call: TRBJ2-7; cdr3_aa: CASSASGTSGYEQYF
v_call: TRBV2; j_call: TRBJ1-5; cdr3_aa: CASLQEGNNQPQHF
v_call: TRBV6-1; j_call: TRBJ2-5; cdr3_aa: CASSPTGGMLETQYF
v_call: TRBV27; j_call: TRBJ1-5; cdr3_aa: CASRHTHRGPLNQPQHF
v_call: TRBV6-5; j_call: TRBJ1-1; cdr3_aa: CASTILPGQNTEAFF
v_call: TRBV25-1; j_call: TRBJ1-2; cdr3_aa: CATRQGYGYTF